This T cell receptor beta chain derives from a study of cytomegalovirus exposure and HLA in healthy donors. With 60 Vbeta and 13 Jbeta primers, the PCR was carried out. Generated by immunoSEQ multiplex PCR, the TCRdb table keeps only in-frame clones and is missing some. This sample yields approximately 170,000 clones, of which 80% to 85% are seen a single time; about 3.8% belongs to the top ten. Study observations and caveats: The study had only CMV serostatus as immune exposure information.

In germline, CDR1 is SGHRS, CDR2 YFSETQ. V shed 0 bases and J shed 1 base, with 16 bases lying between them. This CDR3 contains 17 residues. As to this clone: Antigen: not known.

This TCR came from a man in his fifties in good health and CMV-seropositive. Material for sequencing was PBMCs. The chain is built from TRBV5-1 and TRBJ2-5; tentatively, D is TRBD1 (6 bases). The DNA for the CDR3 is TGCGCCAGCAGCTTGGGGACGCAGGGGTCCCTCCAAGAGACCCAGTACTTC. Translating it yields CASSLGTQGSLQETQYF.